This T cell receptor beta chain was obtained from a study of blood T cell repertoires in COVID-19. Study-wide context: Samples taken during acute and convalescent COVID-19 were collected in the United States, Italy and Spain. Sample material is recorded as cDNA or gDNA derived from T cells, B-cell-depleted T cells, or PBMCs.

Authors' processing steps: Amplification of reference gene primers provided the estimated nucleated cell counts. Clones were read by immunoSEQ multiplex PCR, and TCRdb kept only the in-frame ones, dropping some. From that table come the V and J calls and clone size; the DNA was used to work out D and trimming. Among about 76,000 clones listed, around 78% were seen once. The CDR3 totals 15 residues. V shed 4 bases and J 6 bases; nucleotides not matched to a gene: 6. Germline lookup yields CDR1 SGHRS and CDR2 YFSETQ. The sequenced sample consisted of peripheral blood. The V gene is TRBV5-1, the J gene TRBJ1-4; 10 bases line up with TRBD1. The receptor's source is a human donor in a cohort sampled during active COVID-19. CDR3 DNA sequence: TGCGCCAGCAGCCCGGCCGGGACAGGGGATGAAAAACTGTTTTTT. Translating gives CASSPAGTGDEKLFF. Drawing the rest from reference TRBV5-1 and TRBJ1-4, the complete variable domain is KAGVTQTPRYLIKTRGQQVTLSCSPISGHRSVSWYQQTPGQGLQFLFEYFSETQRNKGNFPGRFSGRQFSNSRSEMNVSTLELGDSALYLCASSPAGTGDEKLFFGSGTQLSVL.